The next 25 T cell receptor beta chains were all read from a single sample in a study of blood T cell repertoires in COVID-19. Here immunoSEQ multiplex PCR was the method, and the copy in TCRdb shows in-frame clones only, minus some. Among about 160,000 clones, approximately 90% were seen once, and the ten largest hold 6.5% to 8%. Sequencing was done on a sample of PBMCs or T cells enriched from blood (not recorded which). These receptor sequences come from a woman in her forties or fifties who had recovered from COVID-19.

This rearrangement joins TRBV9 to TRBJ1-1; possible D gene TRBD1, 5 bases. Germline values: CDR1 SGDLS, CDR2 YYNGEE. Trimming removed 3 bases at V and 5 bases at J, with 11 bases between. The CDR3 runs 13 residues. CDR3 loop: CASSAEGRTEAFF. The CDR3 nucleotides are TGTGCCAGCAGCGCGGAGGGGCGGACTGAAGCTTTCTTT.

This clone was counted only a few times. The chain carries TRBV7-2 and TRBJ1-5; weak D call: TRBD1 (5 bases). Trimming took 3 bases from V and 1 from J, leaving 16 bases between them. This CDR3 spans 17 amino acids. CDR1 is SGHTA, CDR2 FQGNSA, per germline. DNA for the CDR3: TGTGCCAGCAGCTTGACGCATCTGGGGGGAAGCAATCAGCCCCAGCATTTT. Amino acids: CASSLTHLGGSNQPQHF.

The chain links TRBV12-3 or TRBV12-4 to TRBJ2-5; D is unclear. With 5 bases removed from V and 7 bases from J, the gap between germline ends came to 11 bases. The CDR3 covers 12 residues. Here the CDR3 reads CASSPPTGTQYF. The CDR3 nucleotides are TGTGCCAGCAGTCCCCCCACCGGGACCCAGTACTTC.

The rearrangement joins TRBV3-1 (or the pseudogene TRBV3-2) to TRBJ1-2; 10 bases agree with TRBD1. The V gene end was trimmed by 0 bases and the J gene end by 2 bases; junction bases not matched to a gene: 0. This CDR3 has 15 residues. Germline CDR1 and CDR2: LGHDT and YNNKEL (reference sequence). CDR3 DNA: TGTGCCAGCAGCCAAGAGACAGGGGGCAACTATGGCTACACCTTC. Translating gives CASSQETGGNYGYTF.

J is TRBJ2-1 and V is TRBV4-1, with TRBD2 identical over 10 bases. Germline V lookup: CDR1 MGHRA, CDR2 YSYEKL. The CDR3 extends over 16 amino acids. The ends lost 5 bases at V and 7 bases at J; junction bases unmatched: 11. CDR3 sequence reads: CASSISSGGAMNEQFF. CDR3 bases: TGCGCCAGCAGCATCTCCAGCGGGGGGGCTATGAATGAGCAGTTCTTC.

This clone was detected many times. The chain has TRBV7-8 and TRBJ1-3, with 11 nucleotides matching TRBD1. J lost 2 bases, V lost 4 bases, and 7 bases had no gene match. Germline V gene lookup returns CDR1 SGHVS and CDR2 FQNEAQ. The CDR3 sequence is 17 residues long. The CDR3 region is CASSSDPGQGAGNTIYF. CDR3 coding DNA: TGTGCCAGCAGCTCCGACCCGGGACAGGGGGCTGGAAACACCATATATTTT.

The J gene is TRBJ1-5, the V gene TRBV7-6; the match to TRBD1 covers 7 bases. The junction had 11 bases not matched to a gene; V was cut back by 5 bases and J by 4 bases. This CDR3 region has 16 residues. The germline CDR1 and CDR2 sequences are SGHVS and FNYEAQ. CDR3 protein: CASSPGGTERNQPQHF. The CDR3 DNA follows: TGTGCCAGCAGCCCTGGCGGGACAGAAAGGAATCAGCCCCAGCATTTT.

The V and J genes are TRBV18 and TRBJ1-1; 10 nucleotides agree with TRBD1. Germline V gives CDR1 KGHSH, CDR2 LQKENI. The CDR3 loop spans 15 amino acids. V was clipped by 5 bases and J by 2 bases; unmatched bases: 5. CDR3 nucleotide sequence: TGTGCCAGCTCAGACAGGGGGCCGGGCAACACTGAAGCTTTCTTT. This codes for CASSDRGPGNTEAFF.

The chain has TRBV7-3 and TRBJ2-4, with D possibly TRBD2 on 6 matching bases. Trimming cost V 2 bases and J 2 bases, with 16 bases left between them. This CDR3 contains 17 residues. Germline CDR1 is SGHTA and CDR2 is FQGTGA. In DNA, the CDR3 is TGTGCCAGCAGCTTAGGCGGTAGCGGCTCAACCAAAAACATTCAGTACTTC. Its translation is CASSLGGSGSTKNIQYF.

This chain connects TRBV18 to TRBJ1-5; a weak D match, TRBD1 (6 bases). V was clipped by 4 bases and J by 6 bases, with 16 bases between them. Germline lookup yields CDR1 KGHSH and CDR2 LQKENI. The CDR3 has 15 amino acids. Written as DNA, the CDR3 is TGTGCCAGCTCACAAGGGGGGGTCGGCGGTCAGCCCCAGCATTTT. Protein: CASSQGGVGGQPQHF.

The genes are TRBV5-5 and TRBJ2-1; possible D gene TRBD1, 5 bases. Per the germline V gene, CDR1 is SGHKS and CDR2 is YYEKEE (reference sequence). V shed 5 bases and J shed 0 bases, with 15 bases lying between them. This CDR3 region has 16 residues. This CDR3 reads CASRLQVSISYNEQFF. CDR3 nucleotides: TGTGCCAGCAGGTTACAGGTGTCTATCTCCTACAATGAGCAGTTCTTC.

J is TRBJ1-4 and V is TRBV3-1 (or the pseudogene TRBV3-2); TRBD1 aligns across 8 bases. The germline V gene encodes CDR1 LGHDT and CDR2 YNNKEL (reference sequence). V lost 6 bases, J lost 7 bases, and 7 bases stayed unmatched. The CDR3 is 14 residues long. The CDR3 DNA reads TGTGCCAGCAGTATTCAGGGGGCGCGTGAAAAACTGTTTTTT. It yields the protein CASSIQGAREKLFF.

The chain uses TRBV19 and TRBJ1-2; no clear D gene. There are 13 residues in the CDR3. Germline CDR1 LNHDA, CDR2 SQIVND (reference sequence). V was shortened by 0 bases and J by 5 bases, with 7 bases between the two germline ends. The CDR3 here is CASSIDLPYGYTF. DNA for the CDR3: TGTGCCAGTAGTATAGACCTCCCGTATGGCTACACCTTC.

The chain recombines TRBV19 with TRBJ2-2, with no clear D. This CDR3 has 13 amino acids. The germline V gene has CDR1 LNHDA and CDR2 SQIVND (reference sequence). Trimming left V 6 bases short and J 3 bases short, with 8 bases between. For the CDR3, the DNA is TGTGCCAGTAGCCCCAGTTACACCGGGGAGCTGTTTTTT. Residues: CASSPSYTGELFF.

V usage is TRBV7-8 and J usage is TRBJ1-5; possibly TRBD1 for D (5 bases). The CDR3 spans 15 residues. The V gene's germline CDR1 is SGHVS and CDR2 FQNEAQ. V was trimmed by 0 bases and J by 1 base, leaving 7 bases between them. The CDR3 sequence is CASSLAGGSNQPQHF. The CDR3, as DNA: TGTGCCAGCAGCTTAGCGGGGGGAAGCAATCAGCCCCAGCATTTT. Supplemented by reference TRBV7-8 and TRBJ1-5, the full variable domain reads GAGVSQSPRYKVAKRGQDVALRCDPISGHVSLFWYQQALGQGPEFLTYFQNEAQLDKSGLPSDRFFAERPEGSVSTLKIQRTQQEDSAVYLCASSLAGGSNQPQHFGDGTRLSIL.

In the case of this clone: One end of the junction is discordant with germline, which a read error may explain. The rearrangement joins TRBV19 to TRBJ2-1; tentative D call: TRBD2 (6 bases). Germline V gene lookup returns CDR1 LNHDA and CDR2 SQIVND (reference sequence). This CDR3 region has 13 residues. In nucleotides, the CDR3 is TGTGCCAGTAGAAGGGACTCCGACAATGAGCAGTTCTTC. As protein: CASRRDSDNEQFF. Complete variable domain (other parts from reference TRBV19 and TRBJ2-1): DGGITQSPKYLFRKEGQNVTLSCEQNLNHDAMYWYRQDPGQGLRLIYYSQIVNDFQKGDIAEGYSVSREKKESFPLTVTSAQKNPTAFYLCASRRDSDNEQFFGPGTRLTVL.

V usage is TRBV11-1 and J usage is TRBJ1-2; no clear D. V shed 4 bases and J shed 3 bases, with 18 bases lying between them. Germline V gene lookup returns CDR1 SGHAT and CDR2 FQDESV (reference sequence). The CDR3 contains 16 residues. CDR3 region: CASSSSRRGRDYGYTF. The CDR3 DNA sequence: TGTGCCAGCAGCTCATCACGACGAGGGCGCGACTATGGCTACACCTTC.

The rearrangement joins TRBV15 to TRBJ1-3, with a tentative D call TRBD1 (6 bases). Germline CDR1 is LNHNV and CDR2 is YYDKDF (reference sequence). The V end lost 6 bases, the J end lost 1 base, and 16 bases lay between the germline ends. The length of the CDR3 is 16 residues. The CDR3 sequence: CATRTGERGSGNTIYF. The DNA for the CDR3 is TGTGCCACCAGAACCGGGGAAAGGGGGTCTGGAAACACCATATATTTT.

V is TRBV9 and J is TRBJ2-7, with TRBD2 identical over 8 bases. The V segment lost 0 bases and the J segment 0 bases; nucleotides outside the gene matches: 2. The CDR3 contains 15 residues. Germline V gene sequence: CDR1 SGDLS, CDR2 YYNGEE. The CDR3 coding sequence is TGTGCCAGCAGCGTAGGCGGGAGGAGCTCCTACGAGCAGTACTTC. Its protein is CASSVGGRSSYEQYF.

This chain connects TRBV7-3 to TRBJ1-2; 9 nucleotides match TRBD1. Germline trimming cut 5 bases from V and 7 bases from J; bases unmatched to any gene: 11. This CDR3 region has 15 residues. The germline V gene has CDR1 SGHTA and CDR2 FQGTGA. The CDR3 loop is CASSLGQGSLFGYTF. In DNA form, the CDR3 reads TGTGCCAGCAGCCTAGGACAGGGGTCCCTTTTTGGCTACACCTTC.

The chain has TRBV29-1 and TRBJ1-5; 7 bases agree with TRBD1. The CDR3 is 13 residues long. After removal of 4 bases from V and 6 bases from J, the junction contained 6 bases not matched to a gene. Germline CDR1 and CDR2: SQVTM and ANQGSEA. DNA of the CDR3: TGCAGCGTTGGAACAGGGGCCCGTCAGCCCCAGCATTTT. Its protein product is CSVGTGARQPQHF.

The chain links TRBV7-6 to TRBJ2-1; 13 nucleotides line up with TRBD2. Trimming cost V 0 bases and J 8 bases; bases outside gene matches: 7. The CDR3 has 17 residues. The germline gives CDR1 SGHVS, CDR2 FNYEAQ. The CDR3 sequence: CASSLAMGLAGKDEQFF. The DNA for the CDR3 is TGTGCCAGCAGCTTAGCTATGGGACTAGCGGGGAAGGATGAGCAGTTCTTC.

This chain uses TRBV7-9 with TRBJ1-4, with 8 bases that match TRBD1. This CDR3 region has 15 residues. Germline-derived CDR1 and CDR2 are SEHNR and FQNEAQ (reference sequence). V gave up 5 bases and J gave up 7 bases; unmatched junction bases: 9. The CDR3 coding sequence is TGTGCCAGCAGCATAAGACAGGGGTCTGTTGAAAAACTGTTTTTT. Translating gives CASSIRQGSVEKLFF.

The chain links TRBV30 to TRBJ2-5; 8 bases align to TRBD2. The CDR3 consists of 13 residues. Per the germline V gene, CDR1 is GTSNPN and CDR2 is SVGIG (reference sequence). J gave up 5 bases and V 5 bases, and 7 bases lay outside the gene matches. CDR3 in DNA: TGTGCCTGGCGGGGGGGCTACGTCGAGACCCAGTACTTC. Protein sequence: CAWRGGYVETQYF. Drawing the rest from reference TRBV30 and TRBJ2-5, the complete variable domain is SQTIHQWPATLVQPVGSPLSLECTVEGTSNPNLYWYRQAAGRGLQLLFYSVGIGQISSEVPQNLSASRPQDRQFILSSKKLLLSDSGFYLCAWRGGYVETQYFGPGTRLLVL.

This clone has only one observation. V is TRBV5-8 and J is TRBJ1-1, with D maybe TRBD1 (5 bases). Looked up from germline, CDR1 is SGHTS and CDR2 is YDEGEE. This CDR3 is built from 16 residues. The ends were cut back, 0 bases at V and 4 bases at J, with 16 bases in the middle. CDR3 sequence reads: CASSLVRGVTATEAFF. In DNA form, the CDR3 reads TGTGCCAGCAGCTTGGTGCGGGGGGTGACGGCCACTGAAGCTTTCTTT.